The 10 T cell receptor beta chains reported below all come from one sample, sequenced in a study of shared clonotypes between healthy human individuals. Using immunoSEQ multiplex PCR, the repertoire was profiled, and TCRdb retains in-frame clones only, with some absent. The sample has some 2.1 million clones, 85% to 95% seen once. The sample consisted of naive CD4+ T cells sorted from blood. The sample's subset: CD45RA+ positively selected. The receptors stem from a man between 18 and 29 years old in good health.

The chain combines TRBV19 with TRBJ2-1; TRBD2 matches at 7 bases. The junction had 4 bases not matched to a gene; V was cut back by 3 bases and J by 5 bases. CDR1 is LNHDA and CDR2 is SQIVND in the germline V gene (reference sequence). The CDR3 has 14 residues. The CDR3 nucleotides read TGTGCCAGTAGTATCCTAGCGGCTCACAATGAGCAGTTCTTC. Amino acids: CASSILAAHNEQFF.

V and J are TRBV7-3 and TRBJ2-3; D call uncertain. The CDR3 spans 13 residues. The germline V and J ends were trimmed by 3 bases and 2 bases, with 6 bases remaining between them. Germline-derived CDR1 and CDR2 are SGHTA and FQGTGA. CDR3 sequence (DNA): TGTGCCAGCAGCTTCGGTCTCACAGATACGCAGTATTTT. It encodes CASSFGLTDTQYF.

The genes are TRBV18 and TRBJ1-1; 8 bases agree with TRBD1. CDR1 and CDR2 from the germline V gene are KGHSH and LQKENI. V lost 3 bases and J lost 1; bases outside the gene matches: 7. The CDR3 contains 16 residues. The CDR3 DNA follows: TGTGCCAGCTCACCTGGCAGGGGGCGGGAGAACACTGAAGCTTTCTTT. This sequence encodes CASSPGRGRENTEAFF.

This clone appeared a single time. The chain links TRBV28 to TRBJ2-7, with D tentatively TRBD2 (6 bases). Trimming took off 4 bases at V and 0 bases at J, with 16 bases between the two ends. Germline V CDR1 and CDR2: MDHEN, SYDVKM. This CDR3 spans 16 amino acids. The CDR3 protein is CASSSPGRKISYEQYF. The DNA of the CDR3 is TGTGCCAGCAGTTCCCCGGGGAGGAAGATCTCCTACGAGCAGTACTTC.

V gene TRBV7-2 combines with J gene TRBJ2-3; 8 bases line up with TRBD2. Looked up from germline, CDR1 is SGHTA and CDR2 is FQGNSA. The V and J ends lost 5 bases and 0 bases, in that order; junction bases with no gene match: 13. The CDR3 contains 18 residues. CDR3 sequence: CASSQVGTRTISTDTQYF. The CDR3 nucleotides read TGTGCCAGCAGCCAGGTGGGGACTAGGACAATAAGCACAGATACGCAGTATTTT. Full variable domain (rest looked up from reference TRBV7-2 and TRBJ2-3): GAGVSQSPSNKVTEKGKDVELRCDPISGHTALYWYRQSLGQGLEFLIYFQGNSAPDKSGLPSDRFSAERTGGSVSTLTIQRTQQEDSAVYLCASSQVGTRTISTDTQYFGPGTRLTVL.

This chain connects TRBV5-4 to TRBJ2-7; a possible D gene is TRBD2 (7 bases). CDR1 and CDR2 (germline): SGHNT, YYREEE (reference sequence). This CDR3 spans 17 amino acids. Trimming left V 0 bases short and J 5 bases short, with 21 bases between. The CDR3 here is CASSLAPSGTGGHEQYF. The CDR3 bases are TGTGCCAGCAGCTTGGCCCCCTCCGGGACGGGGGGCCACGAGCAGTACTTC.

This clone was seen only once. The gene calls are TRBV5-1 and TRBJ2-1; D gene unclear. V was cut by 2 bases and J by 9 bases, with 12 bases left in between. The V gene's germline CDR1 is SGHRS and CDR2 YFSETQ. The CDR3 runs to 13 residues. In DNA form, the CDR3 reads TGCGCCAGCAGCTTCCCCATCCCCACTGAGCAGTTCTTC. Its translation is CASSFPIPTEQFF.

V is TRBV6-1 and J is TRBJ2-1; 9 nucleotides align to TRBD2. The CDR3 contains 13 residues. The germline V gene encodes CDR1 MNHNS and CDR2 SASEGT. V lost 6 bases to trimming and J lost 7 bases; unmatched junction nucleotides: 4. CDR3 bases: TGTGCCAGCAGGGCGGGAGGGCCGAATGAGCAGTTCTTC. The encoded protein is CASRAGGPNEQFF.

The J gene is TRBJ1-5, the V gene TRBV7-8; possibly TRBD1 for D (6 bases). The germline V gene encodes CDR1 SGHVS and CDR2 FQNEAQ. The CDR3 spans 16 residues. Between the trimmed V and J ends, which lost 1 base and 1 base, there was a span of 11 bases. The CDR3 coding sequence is TGTGCCAGCAGCTTAGTAGGGGGAGCGAGCAATCAGCCCCAGCATTTT. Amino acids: CASSLVGGASNQPQHF.

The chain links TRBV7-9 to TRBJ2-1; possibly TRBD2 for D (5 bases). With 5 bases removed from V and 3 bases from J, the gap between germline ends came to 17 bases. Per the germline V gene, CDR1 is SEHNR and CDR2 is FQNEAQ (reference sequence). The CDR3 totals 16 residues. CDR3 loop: CASSPFRAGDYNEQFF. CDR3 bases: TGTGCCAGCAGCCCCTTTAGGGCCGGGGACTACAATGAGCAGTTCTTC.